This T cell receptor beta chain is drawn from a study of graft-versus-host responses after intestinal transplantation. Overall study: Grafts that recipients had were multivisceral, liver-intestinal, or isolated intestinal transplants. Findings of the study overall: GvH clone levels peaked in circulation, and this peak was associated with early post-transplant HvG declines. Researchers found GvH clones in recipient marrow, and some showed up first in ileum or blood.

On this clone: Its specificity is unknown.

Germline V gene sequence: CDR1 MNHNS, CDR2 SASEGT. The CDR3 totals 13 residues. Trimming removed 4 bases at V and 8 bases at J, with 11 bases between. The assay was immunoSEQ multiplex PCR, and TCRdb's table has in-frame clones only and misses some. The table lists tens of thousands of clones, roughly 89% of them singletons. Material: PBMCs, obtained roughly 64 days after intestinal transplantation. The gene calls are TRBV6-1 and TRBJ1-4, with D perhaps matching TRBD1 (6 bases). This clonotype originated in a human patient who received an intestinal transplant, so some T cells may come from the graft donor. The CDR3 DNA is TGTGCCAGCAGTGTAAAGGGGGAAGAAAAACTGTTTTTT. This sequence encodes CASSVKGEEKLFF.